The 4 T cell receptor beta chains in this list originate from one sample, sequenced in a study of blood T cell repertoires in COVID-19. The data were produced by immunoSEQ multiplex PCR, yet TCRdb's version contains in-frame clones alone and is incomplete. The table lists 300,000 to 400,000 clones, about 86% of them singletons. Input material: PBMCs or T cells enriched from blood (not recorded which). These receptors were obtained from a woman aged 35 to 49 with acute COVID-19.

V is TRBV7-2 and J is TRBJ1-5; TRBD1 is a possible D gene (6 bases). The CDR3 runs to 14 residues. Trimming pared 8 bases from V and 5 bases from J, leaving 16 bases between. Germline V lookup: CDR1 SGHTA, CDR2 FQGNSA. CDR3 DNA sequence: TGTGCCAGCGACTCTGGACGGACAGATCAGCCCCAGCATTTT. This gives the protein CASDSGRTDQPQHF.

The chain recombines TRBV5-1 with TRBJ2-5, with TRBD1 matching over 10 bases. The CDR3 consists of 16 residues. Trimming removed 4 bases from V and 2 bases from J; junction bases left unmatched: 8. Germline V gene sequence: CDR1 SGHRS, CDR2 YFSETQ. CDR3 loop: CASSTRTGGPQETQYF. CDR3 coding DNA: TGCGCCAGCAGCACACGGACAGGGGGTCCACAAGAGACCCAGTACTTC.

This clone was observed a handful of times. CDR3 sequence (DNA): TGTGCCAGCAGCTTCTTGGGGGCTCACTATGGCTACACCTTC. It translates to CASSFLGAHYGYTF. The chain is built from TRBV11-2 and TRBJ1-2, with a weak D call TRBD1 (6 bases). Trimming left V 3 bases short and J 3 bases short, with 11 bases between. This CDR3 has 14 residues. CDR1 is SGHAT and CDR2 is FQNNGV in the germline V gene. The whole variable domain, filled in from reference TRBV11-2 and TRBJ1-2, reads EAGVAQSPRYKIIEKRQSVAFWCNPISGHATLYWYQQILGQGPKLLIQFQNNGVVDDSQLPKDRFSAERLKGVDSTLKIQPAKLEDSAVYLCASSFLGAHYGYTFGSGTRLTVV.

J is TRBJ1-2 and V is TRBV19; D uncertain. This CDR3 region has 14 residues. V gave up 8 bases and J gave up 1 base, with 14 bases separating them. Germline V gives CDR1 LNHDA, CDR2 SQIVND (reference sequence). CDR3 DNA sequence: TGTGCCAGTCAGTCCCCAATTAATAACTATGGCTACACCTTC. It specifies CASQSPINNYGYTF.